These 2 T cell receptor beta chains share one sample of origin, sequenced in a study of shared clonotypes between healthy human individuals. Produced via immunoSEQ multiplex PCR; TCRdb's table is partial and in-frame only. The table includes roughly 500,000 clones, roughly 80% detected once. The sequencing input was PBMCs. The receptors stem from a woman aged 40 to 50 in good health. Some clones in this sample may be carry-over from other donors' samples.

J is TRBJ2-5 and V is TRBV29-1; 10 bases fit TRBD2. Germline values: CDR1 SQVTM, CDR2 ANQGSEA. The CDR3 contains 14 residues. Germline trimming cut 8 bases from V and 2 bases from J; bases unmatched to any gene: 8. The CDR3 bases are TGCAGCCTCAGGACTAGCGGCTCACAAGAGACCCAGTACTTC. Translated: CSLRTSGSQETQYF. Combining the CDR3 with reference TRBV29-1 and TRBJ2-5 gives the whole variable domain SAVISQKPSRDICQRGTSLTIQCQVDSQVTMMFWYRQQPGQSLTLIATANQGSEATYESGFVIDKFPISRPNLTFSTLTVSNMSPEDSSIYLCSLRTSGSQETQYFGPGTRLLVL.

V usage is TRBV4-1 and J usage is TRBJ2-3; D is unclear. Trimming removed 2 bases at V and 5 bases at J, with 5 bases between. The CDR3 is 12 amino acids. Germline V CDR1 and CDR2: MGHRA, YSYEKL. CDR3 residues: CASSQSLDTQYF. DNA for the CDR3: TGCGCCAGCAGCCAATCGCTAGATACGCAGTATTTT.